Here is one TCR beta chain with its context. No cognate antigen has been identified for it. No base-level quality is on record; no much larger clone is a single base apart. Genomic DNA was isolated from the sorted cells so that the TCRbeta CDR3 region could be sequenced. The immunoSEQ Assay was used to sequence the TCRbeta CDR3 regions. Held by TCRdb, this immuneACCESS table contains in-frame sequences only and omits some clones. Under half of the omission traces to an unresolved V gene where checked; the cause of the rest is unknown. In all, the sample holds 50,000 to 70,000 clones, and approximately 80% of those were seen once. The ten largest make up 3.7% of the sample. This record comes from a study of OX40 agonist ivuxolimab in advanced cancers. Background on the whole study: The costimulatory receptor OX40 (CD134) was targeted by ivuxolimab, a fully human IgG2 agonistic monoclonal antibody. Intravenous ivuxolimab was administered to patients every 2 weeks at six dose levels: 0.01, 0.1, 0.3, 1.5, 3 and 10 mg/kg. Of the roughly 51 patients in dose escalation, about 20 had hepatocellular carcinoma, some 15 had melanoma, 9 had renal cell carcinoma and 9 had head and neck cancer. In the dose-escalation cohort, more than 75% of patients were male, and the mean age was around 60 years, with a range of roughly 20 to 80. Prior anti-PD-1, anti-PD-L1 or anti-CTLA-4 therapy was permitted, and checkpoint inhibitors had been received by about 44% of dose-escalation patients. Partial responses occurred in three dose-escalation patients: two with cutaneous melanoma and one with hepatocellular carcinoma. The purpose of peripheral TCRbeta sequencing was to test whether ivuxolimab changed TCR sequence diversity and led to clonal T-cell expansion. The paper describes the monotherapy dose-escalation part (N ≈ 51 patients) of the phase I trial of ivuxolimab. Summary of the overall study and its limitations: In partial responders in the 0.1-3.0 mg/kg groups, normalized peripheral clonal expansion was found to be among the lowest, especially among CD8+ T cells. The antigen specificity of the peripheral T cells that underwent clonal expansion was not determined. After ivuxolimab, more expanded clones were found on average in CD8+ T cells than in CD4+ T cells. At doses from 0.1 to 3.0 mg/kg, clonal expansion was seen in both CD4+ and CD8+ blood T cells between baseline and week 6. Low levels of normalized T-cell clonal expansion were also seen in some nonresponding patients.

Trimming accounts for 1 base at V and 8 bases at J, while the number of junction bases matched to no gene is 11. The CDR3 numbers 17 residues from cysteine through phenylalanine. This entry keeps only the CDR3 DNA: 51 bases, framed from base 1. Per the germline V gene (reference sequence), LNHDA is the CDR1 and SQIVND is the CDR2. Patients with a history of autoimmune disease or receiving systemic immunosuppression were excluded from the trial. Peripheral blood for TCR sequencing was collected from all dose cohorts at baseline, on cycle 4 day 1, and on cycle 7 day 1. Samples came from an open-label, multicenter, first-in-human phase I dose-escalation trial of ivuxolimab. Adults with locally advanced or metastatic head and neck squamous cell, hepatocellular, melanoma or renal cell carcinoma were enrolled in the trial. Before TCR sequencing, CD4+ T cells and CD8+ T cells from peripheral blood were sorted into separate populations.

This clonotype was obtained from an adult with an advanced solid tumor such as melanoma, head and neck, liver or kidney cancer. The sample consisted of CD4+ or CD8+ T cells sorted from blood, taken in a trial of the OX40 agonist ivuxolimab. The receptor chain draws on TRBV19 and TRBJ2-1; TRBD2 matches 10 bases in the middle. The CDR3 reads CASSIAGAEREGDEQFF. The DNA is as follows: TGTGCCAGTAGTATAGCCGGCGCCGAGCGGGAGGGCGATGAGCAGTTCTTC.